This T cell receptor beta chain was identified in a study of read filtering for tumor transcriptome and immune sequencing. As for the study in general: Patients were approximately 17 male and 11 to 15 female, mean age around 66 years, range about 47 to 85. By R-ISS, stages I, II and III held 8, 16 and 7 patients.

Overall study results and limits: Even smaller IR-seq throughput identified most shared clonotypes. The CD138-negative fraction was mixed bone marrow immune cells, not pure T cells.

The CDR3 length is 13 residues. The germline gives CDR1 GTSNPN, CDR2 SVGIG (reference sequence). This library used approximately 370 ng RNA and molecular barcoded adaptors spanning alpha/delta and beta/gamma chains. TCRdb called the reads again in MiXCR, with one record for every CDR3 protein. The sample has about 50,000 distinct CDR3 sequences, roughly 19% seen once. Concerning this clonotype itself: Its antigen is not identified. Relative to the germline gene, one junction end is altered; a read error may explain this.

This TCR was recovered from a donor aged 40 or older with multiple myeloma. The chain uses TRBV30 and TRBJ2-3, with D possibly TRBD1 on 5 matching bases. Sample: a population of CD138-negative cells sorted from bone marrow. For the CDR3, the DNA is TGTGCCTGGAGTCCACAAGACACAGGTACGCAGTATTTT. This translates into CAWSPQDTGTQYF.